This entry features one TCR beta chain sequence. Its antigen is not identified. Primed by a sample-barcoded 5' primer and a J-beta primer mix, a second PCR proceeded for 7 to 11 cycles. Each CDR3 protein is one row after TCRdb ran MiXCR on the 5' RACE reads. The table shows approximately 1.5 million distinct CDR3 sequences, with around 36% occurring only once. The data belong to a study of blood T cells in healthy people across ages. The study's findings and limits: Observed TCR beta diversity showed a strong correlation with the percentage of naive T cells as measured by flow cytometry. Unknown CMV status may confound age-related changes in expanded clones.

This CDR3 comprises 15 residues. The junction had 10 bases not matched to a gene; V was cut back by 2 bases and J by 9 bases. CDR1 is MNHNS, CDR2 SASEGT, per germline. Researchers collected approximately 9.5 milliliters of peripheral blood from every single donor. This chain connects TRBV6-1 to TRBJ2-4, with 7 bases matching TRBD2. The origin of this receptor is a woman in her 30s in good health. What was sequenced was blood. CDR3 sequence: CASSESGGLVSIQYF. The CDR3 DNA reads as TGTGCCAGCAGTGAATCGGGGGGTTTGGTGAGCATTCAGTACTTC.